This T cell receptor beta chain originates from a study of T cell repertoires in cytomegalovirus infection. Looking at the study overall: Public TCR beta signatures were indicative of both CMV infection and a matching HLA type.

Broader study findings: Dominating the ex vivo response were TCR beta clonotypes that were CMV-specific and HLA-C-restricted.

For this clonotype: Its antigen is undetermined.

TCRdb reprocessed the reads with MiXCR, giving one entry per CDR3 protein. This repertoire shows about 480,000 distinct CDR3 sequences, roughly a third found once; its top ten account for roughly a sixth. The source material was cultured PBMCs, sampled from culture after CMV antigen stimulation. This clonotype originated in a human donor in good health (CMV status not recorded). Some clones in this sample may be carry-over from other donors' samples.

CDR3 sequence (DNA): TGTGCCAGCAGCCCCCGGACGGTCCCGGCAGCTTTCTTT. Its translation: CASSPRTVPAAFF. This sequence joins TRBV7-6 and TRBJ1-1; no firm D call. The germline CDR1 and CDR2 sequences are SGHVS and FNYEAQ. The V end lost 5 bases, the J end lost 10 bases, and 17 bases lay between the germline ends. The CDR3 spans 13 residues.